The T cell receptor beta chain described here comes from a study of Ad26.COV2.S vaccination and SARS-CoV-2 variants. Across the whole study: COV1001, an Ad26.COV2.S trial, supplied this vaccine-arm donor. Ad26.COV2.S, an intramuscular injection, was given once or twice 56 days apart.

In the case of this clone: Its specificity is not known. At one end the junction does not follow the germline gene, possibly because of a read error.

Only in-frame clones appear in the TCRdb table, and some are missing; sequencing was by immunoSEQ multiplex PCR. The table has under 500,000 clones, about 90% seen once. General study points: Ad26.COV2.S recipients had broader spike-specific TCRs (P = 0.0014). Responses of spike-specific T cells (both CD8+ and CD4+) reportedly showed substantial breadth after vaccination.

The CDR3 runs 13 residues. Germline-derived CDR1 and CDR2 are SNHLY and FYNNEI. Treatment: roughly 20 received Ad26.COV2.S at low or high dose, single or two shots; 5 received placebo; per-sample allocation not given. The investigators took samples on day 63 after the first vaccine or placebo injection. The source of this sequence is a person between 18 and 65 years old who received the Ad26.COV2.S COVID-19 vaccine or a placebo. Sequences were derived from peripheral blood, sampled in a trial of Ad26.COV2.S vaccine versus placebo. This chain connects TRBV2 to TRBJ2-7, with unresolved D. The DNA for the CDR3 is TGTGCCAGCAGCGAAGGGCCAGCTTACGAGCAGTACTTC. Protein: CASSEGPAYEQYF.